These 30 T cell receptor beta chains were sequenced from one sample in a study of shared clonotypes between healthy human individuals. Sequencing was performed with immunoSEQ multiplex PCR; in TCRdb, only in-frame clones are kept and a portion is missing. The repertoire holds over 1.5 million clones, with 98% as singletons. The sequenced sample was naive CD4+ T cells sorted from blood. The subset was: CD45RA+ positively selected. These receptors all stem from a man aged 25 to 45 in good health.

The chain uses TRBV9 and TRBJ2-7; D may be TRBD1 or TRBD2 (5 bases each). The CDR3 runs to 15 residues. Germline V gene lookup returns CDR1 SGDLS and CDR2 YYNGEE. The germline V and J ends were trimmed by 2 bases and 3 bases, with 15 bases remaining between them. The CDR3 coding sequence is TGTGCCAGCAGCGTTAGAGGGGCGGAGAGCTACGAGCAGTACTTC. It translates to CASSVRGAESYEQYF.

The CDR3 nucleotides read TGTGCAAGTCGCTTAGGCGGACTAGCGGGAGTAGATACGCAGTATTTT. This sequence encodes CASRLGGLAGVDTQYF. The rearrangement links TRBV12-2 to TRBJ2-3; TRBD2 is taken as the D call from the table, unchecked against the DNA. TRBV12-2 is a documented pseudogene. CDR3 length equals 16 residues.

This rearrangement joins TRBV9 to TRBJ1-2; 8 bases agree with TRBD1. With V trimmed by 2 bases and J by 8 bases, 8 bases remained unmatched. CDR3 length equals 14 residues. CDR1 is SGDLS and CDR2 is YYNGEE in the germline V gene. The CDR3 DNA follows: TGTGCCAGCAGCGTCTCTCCAGGGGGCTGGGGCTACACCTTC. Its protein is CASSVSPGGWGYTF.

The chain has TRBV2 and TRBJ2-1; D is ambiguous. The germline V gene has CDR1 SNHLY and CDR2 FYNNEI. The CDR3 runs 13 residues. V lost 4 bases, J lost 4 bases, and 8 bases lay in between. DNA of the CDR3: TGTGCCAGCAGTGGAGCCAGGTACAATGAGCAGTTCTTC. Protein: CASSGARYNEQFF. Full variable domain (rest looked up from reference TRBV2 and TRBJ2-1): EPEVTQTPSHQVTQMGQEVILRCVPISNHLYFYWYRQILGQKVEFLVSFYNNEISEKSEIFDDQFSVERPDGSNFTLKIRSTKLEDSAMYFCASSGARYNEQFFGPGTRLTVL.

The chain carries TRBV28 and TRBJ1-3, with TRBD1 as a possible D gene (5 bases). Germline values: CDR1 MDHEN, CDR2 SYDVKM. Trimming pared 2 bases from V and 5 bases from J, leaving 10 bases between. CDR3 length: 14 residues. The CDR3 protein is CASSLVGERNTIYF. Here the CDR3 DNA reads TGTGCCAGCAGTTTAGTGGGGGAGAGAAACACCATATATTTT. The entire variable domain, with the rest obtained from reference TRBV28 and TRBJ1-3, is as follows: DVKVTQSSRYLVKRTGEKVFLECVQDMDHENMFWYRQDPGLGLRLIYFSYDVKMKEKGDIPEGYSVSREKKERFSLILESASTNQTSMYLCASSLVGERNTIYFGEGSWLTVV.

The chain uses TRBV5-1 and TRBJ2-3; D not resolved. Trimming shortened V by 1 base and J by 1 base, and 13 bases separated the two germline ends. The CDR3 runs to 16 residues. Germline V gene data show CDR1 as SGHRS and CDR2 as YFSETQ. Here the CDR3 reads CASSLFASPGTDTQYF. CDR3 coding DNA: TGCGCCAGCAGCTTGTTCGCTAGTCCGGGCACAGATACGCAGTATTTT.

The chain combines TRBV7-9 with TRBJ1-3, with TRBD1 as a possible D gene (5 bases). Germline V gene lookup returns CDR1 SEHNR and CDR2 FQNEAQ (reference sequence). Trimming left V 5 bases short and J 8 bases short, with 16 bases between. The CDR3 runs to 14 residues. CDR3 sequence: CASSDRGRGDTIYF. In DNA, the CDR3 is TGTGCCAGCAGCGACCGCGGTCGGGGGGACACCATATATTTT.

The V gene is TRBV9, the J gene TRBJ2-2, with a possible D match to TRBD2 (5 bases). The CDR3 covers 16 residues. The germline V and J ends were trimmed by 4 bases and 2 bases, with 15 bases remaining between them. Germline V gene lookup returns CDR1 SGDLS and CDR2 YYNGEE. The CDR3 DNA sequence: TGTGCCAGCAGCCCGATAAAGCGGTCAAACACCGGGGAGCTGTTTTTT. Translating gives CASSPIKRSNTGELFF.

The chain links TRBV19 to TRBJ2-2; D is unresolved. In germline, CDR1 is LNHDA, CDR2 SQIVND (reference sequence). Trimming pared 7 bases from V and 8 bases from J, leaving 23 bases between. This CDR3 region has 16 residues. The CDR3: CASTPQRKDPPGELFF. In nucleotides, the CDR3 is TGTGCCAGTACCCCCCAGAGGAAAGACCCACCTGGGGAGCTGTTTTTT. Together with reference TRBV19 and TRBJ2-2, the CDR3 gives the full variable domain: DGGITQSPKYLFRKEGQNVTLSCEQNLNHDAMYWYRQDPGQGLRLIYYSQIVNDFQKGDIAEGYSVSREKKESFPLTVTSAQKNPTAFYLCASTPQRKDPPGELFFGEGSRLTVL.

V usage is TRBV27 and J usage is TRBJ1-2; 8 nucleotides match TRBD1. V lost 1 base and J lost 2; bases outside the gene matches: 3. Per germline, CDR1 MNHEY and CDR2 SMNVEV (reference sequence). This CDR3 is 15 amino acids long. The CDR3 region has the DNA TGTGCCAGCAGTTTATTTACAGGGGGGAACTATGGCTACACCTTC. Translation gives CASSLFTGGNYGYTF.

CDR3 residues: CASSILGSYPYEQYF. The CDR3 bases are TGTGCCAGCAGCATACTCGGGTCTTATCCCTACGAGCAGTACTTC. This chain uses TRBV27 with TRBJ2-7; D is ambiguous. V was cut by 6 bases and J by 2 bases, with 17 bases left in between. CDR1 is MNHEY, CDR2 SMNVEV, per germline (reference sequence). The CDR3 sequence is 15 residues long.

In the case of this clone: This specimen includes other DNA sequences encoding the same CDR3. The J gene is TRBJ2-5, the V gene TRBV18; D gene unclear. Trimming removed 2 bases from V and 5 bases from J, with 6 bases in between. Germline values: CDR1 KGHSH, CDR2 LQKENI. The CDR3 sequence is 12 residues long. CDR3 sequence: CASSPSGETQYF. CDR3 coding DNA: TGTGCCAGCTCACCATCCGGCGAGACCCAGTACTTC.

This CDR3 is CASSGQGSTDTQYF. CDR3 bases: TGTGCCAGCTCGGGACAGGGGAGCACAGATACGCAGTATTTT. The chain carries TRBV2 and TRBJ2-3, with 10 bases matching TRBD1. Germline-derived CDR1 and CDR2 are SNHLY and FYNNEI. J lost 0 bases, V lost 8 bases, and 2 bases had no gene match. This CDR3 is 14 amino acids long.

The chain joins TRBV11-3 to TRBJ2-7, with 8 bases aligning to TRBD1. In germline, CDR1 is SGHNT, CDR2 YENEEA. The CDR3 is 14 residues long. The J segment lost 6 bases and the V segment lost 0 bases, leaving 4 bases of the junction unmatched. CDR3 coding DNA: TGTGCCAGCAGCTTAGACAGGGGGCGCAGCGAGCAGTACTTC. The encoded protein is CASSLDRGRSEQYF.

V usage is TRBV5-5 and J usage is TRBJ1-2, with D perhaps TRBD1 (5 bases). V gave up 4 bases and J gave up 6 bases, with 13 bases separating them. CDR3 size: 13 residues. Germline assignment: CDR1 SGHKS and CDR2 YYEKEE (reference sequence). CDR3: CASSRRQLDGYTF. In DNA form, the CDR3 reads TGTGCCAGCAGCAGGCGACAGCTCGATGGCTACACCTTC.

V is TRBV7-9 and J is TRBJ2-1; 14 bases agree with TRBD2. After removal of 5 bases from V and 7 bases from J, the junction contained 10 bases not matched to a gene. CDR1 is SEHNR and CDR2 is FQNEAQ in the germline V gene (reference sequence). This CDR3 contains 17 residues. The CDR3 loop reads CASSPGLAGVFGNEQFF. DNA for the CDR3: TGTGCCAGCAGCCCGGGACTAGCGGGAGTATTCGGGAATGAGCAGTTCTTC.

The chain links TRBV28 to TRBJ1-2; 7 bases align to TRBD1. Germline V lookup: CDR1 MDHEN, CDR2 SYDVKM. Losses at the gene ends were 6 bases for V and 8 bases for J; bases not matched to a gene: 6. This CDR3 is 12 amino acids long. CDR3 loop: CASRQGQRGYTF. CDR3 nucleotide sequence: TGTGCCAGCAGACAGGGGCAGCGCGGCTACACCTTC.

The chain is built from TRBV9 and TRBJ2-1, with D possibly being TRBD2 (5 bases). Germline lookup yields CDR1 SGDLS and CDR2 YYNGEE. V was trimmed by 1 base and J by 6 bases, leaving 8 bases between them. The CDR3 is 13 amino acids. In DNA, the CDR3 is TGTGCCAGCAGCGTACTAGCCGGCAATGAGCAGTTCTTC. It translates to CASSVLAGNEQFF.

This chain connects TRBV7-2 to TRBJ2-1, with D unresolved. In germline, CDR1 is SGHTA, CDR2 FQGNSA. The ends were cut back, 1 base at V and 7 bases at J, with 8 bases in the middle. The CDR3 length is 13 residues. The CDR3: CASSLVGSNEQFF. In DNA, the CDR3 is TGTGCCAGCAGCTTAGTTGGGTCAAATGAGCAGTTCTTC. Using reference TRBV7-2 and TRBJ2-1 for the parts outside the CDR3, the full variable domain is GAGVSQSPSNKVTEKGKDVELRCDPISGHTALYWYRQSLGQGLEFLIYFQGNSAPDKSGLPSDRFSAERTGGSVSTLTIQRTQQEDSAVYLCASSLVGSNEQFFGPGTRLTVL.

This sequence joins TRBV10-1 and TRBJ2-1; D remains ambiguous. Trimming left V 2 bases short and J 5 bases short, with 13 bases between. The germline V gene encodes CDR1 WNHNN and CDR2 SYGVQD (reference sequence). The CDR3 runs 15 residues. CDR3 in amino acids: CASSEEVSGNNEQFF. Written as DNA, the CDR3 is TGCGCCAGCAGTGAGGAGGTGTCAGGCAACAATGAGCAGTTCTTC.

This chain connects TRBV2 to TRBJ2-3; TRBD2 matches 7 bases. V trimming: 7 bases; J trimming: 1 base; junction bases outside the gene matches: 8. Germline-derived CDR1 and CDR2 are SNHLY and FYNNEI. The CDR3 consists of 15 residues. Here the CDR3 reads CASKGRAGGTDTQYF. The CDR3 bases are TGTGCCAGCAAGGGGCGCGCGGGAGGCACAGATACGCAGTATTTT.

The chain combines TRBV5-1 with TRBJ2-7; TRBD2 matches at 12 bases. The germline V gene has CDR1 SGHRS and CDR2 YFSETQ. J lost 4 bases, V lost 2 bases, and 4 bases had no gene match. This CDR3 has 15 residues. As DNA, the CDR3 is TGCGCCAGCAGCTTAAAGGGACTAGCGGGTTACGAGCAGTACTTC. It encodes CASSLKGLAGYEQYF.

The rearrangement links TRBV29-1 to TRBJ2-7; TRBD1 or TRBD2 may be the D gene (6 bases each). The CDR3 runs 12 residues. Germline V gene sequence: CDR1 SQVTM, CDR2 ANQGSEA. V was clipped by 7 bases and J by 2 bases, with 12 bases between them. CDR3 nucleotides: TGCAGCGCCGAGGGGGGACCCTACGAGCAGTACTTC. Translating gives CSAEGGPYEQYF.

This chain connects TRBV9 to TRBJ2-6, with no clear D. The CDR3 loop spans 18 amino acids. Deletions cut 3 bases from V and 4 bases from J, with 20 bases between. The V gene's germline CDR1 is SGDLS and CDR2 YYNGEE. CDR3 sequence (DNA): TGTGCCAGCAGCGGCCCCCGACCGTTACAAGAAGGGGCCAACGTCCTGACTTTC. Its translation is CASSGPRPLQEGANVLTF.

The genes are TRBV14 and TRBJ2-3; 7 nucleotides agree with TRBD2. Germline V gene data show CDR1 as SGHDN and CDR2 as FVKESK. V lost 7 bases to trimming and J lost 2 bases; unmatched junction nucleotides: 15. The CDR3 covers 17 residues. Here the CDR3 DNA reads TGTGCCAGCAAGCCAAGAGGGCCTAGCGGAATCACAGATACGCAGTATTTT. Protein sequence: CASKPRGPSGITDTQYF.

V gene TRBV19 combines with J gene TRBJ2-5; the match to TRBD1 covers 9 bases. Unmatched junction bases numbered 7, after V lost 6 bases and J lost 2 bases. Germline CDR1 is LNHDA and CDR2 is SQIVND (reference sequence). The CDR3 runs 15 residues. The chain's CDR3 is CASSRTGVKQETQYF. CDR3 sequence (DNA): TGTGCCAGTAGCAGGACAGGGGTGAAACAAGAGACCCAGTACTTC.

The V gene is TRBV28, the J gene TRBJ2-1; D gene unclear. The germline V gene has CDR1 MDHEN and CDR2 SYDVKM. The ends were cut back, 8 bases at V and 0 bases at J, with 11 bases in the middle. CDR3 length equals 14 residues. The CDR3 here is CASLPLNSYNEQFF. The CDR3 bases are TGTGCCAGCCTACCCCTGAACTCCTACAATGAGCAGTTCTTC.

The rearrangement links TRBV18 to TRBJ1-4; a weak D match, TRBD1 (5 bases). The CDR3 is 15 amino acids. Per the germline V gene, CDR1 is KGHSH and CDR2 is LQKENI. The ends were cut back, 2 bases at V and 0 bases at J, with 7 bases in the middle. The chain's CDR3 is CASSPDSSTNEKLFF. The CDR3 DNA sequence: TGTGCCAGCTCACCAGACAGTTCAACTAATGAAAAACTGTTTTTT.

To note about this clone: Other DNA sequences within the sample encode an identical CDR3. This chain uses TRBV19 with TRBJ1-3; D remains ambiguous. Per germline, CDR1 LNHDA and CDR2 SQIVND (reference sequence). CDR3 length: 13 amino acids. The V and J ends lost 8 bases and 0 bases respectively, with 8 bases between them. CDR3: CASRQISGNTIYF. The CDR3 nucleotides are TGTGCCAGTCGGCAGATCTCTGGAAACACCATATATTTT.

The J gene is TRBJ2-1, the V gene TRBV13, with D hard to call. The germline gives CDR1 PRHDT, CDR2 FYEKMQ (reference sequence). The V and J ends lost 0 bases and 0 bases respectively, with 6 bases between them. The CDR3 has 15 amino acids. The CDR3 nucleotides read TGTGCCAGCAGCTTAGGCGGGCTCTCCTACAATGAGCAGTTCTTC. Translating gives CASSLGGLSYNEQFF. The full variable domain, with the rest looked up from reference TRBV13 and TRBJ2-1, is AAGVIQSPRHLIKEKRETATLKCYPIPRHDTVYWYQQGPGQDPQFLISFYEKMQSDKGSIPDRFSAQQFSDYHSELNMSSLELGDSALYFCASSLGGLSYNEQFFGPGTRLTVL.